The 20 T cell receptor beta chains below come from one sample, sequenced in a study of PD-1 blockade in classical Hodgkin lymphoma. With no exception, relapse followed autologous stem cell transplantation in all patients, and brentuximab vedotin exposure varied. Some clones are missing from TCRdb's copy, which holds only in-frame ones; the method was immunoSEQ multiplex PCR. The sample has tens of thousands of clones; 89% are singletons. The sequencing here drew on peripheral blood mononuclear cells (PBMCs), taken before the second cycle of nivolumab. Receptors originate from a human donor with classical Hodgkin lymphoma.

The chain couples TRBV7-9 to TRBJ1-4; TRBD1 might be the D (5 bases). The CDR3 covers 13 residues. V was cut by 7 bases and J by 1 base, with 7 bases left in between. Germline V gives CDR1 SEHNR, CDR2 FQNEAQ (reference sequence). This CDR3 reads CASKRGTNEKLFF. The DNA for the CDR3 is TGTGCCAGCAAAAGGGGAACTAATGAAAAACTGTTTTTT.

This clone is a singleton in its sample. The rearrangement joins TRBV29-1 to TRBJ2-2, with 7 bases identical to TRBD2. The germline gives CDR1 SQVTM, CDR2 ANQGSEA. The CDR3 runs to 15 residues. J lost 4 bases, V lost 4 bases, and 9 bases had no gene match. CDR3: CSVGTSLASTGELFF. The CDR3 coding sequence is TGCAGCGTTGGGACTAGTTTGGCATCCACCGGGGAGCTGTTTTTT.

The chain links TRBV28 to TRBJ2-5, with a tentative D call TRBD1 (6 bases). The V and J ends lost 5 bases and 2 bases respectively, with 12 bases between them. This CDR3 comprises 14 residues. Germline V gives CDR1 MDHEN, CDR2 SYDVKM. The CDR3: CASSTTGIQETQYF. The CDR3 nucleotides are TGTGCCAGCAGTACCACAGGGATTCAAGAGACCCAGTACTTC.

This clone has only one observation. The rearrangement joins TRBV27 to TRBJ1-1; no firm D call. The CDR3 loop spans 13 amino acids. Per germline, CDR1 MNHEY and CDR2 SMNVEV (reference sequence). Trimming pared 2 bases from V and 0 bases from J, leaving 4 bases between. CDR3 in amino acids: CASSLRLNTEAFF. CDR3 DNA: TGTGCCAGCAGTTTACGGCTGAACACTGAAGCTTTCTTT.

CDR3: CATGQRTYEQYF. CDR3 DNA sequence: TGTGCCACGGGACAGCGAACCTACGAGCAGTACTTC. This chain connects TRBV19 to TRBJ2-7; 7 bases fit TRBD1. The J segment lost 2 bases and the V segment lost 10 bases, leaving 5 bases of the junction unmatched. CDR1 and CDR2 (germline): LNHDA, SQIVND (reference sequence). This CDR3 is built from 12 residues. Looking up the rest from reference TRBV19 and TRBJ2-7 gives the full variable domain: DGGITQSPKYLFRKEGQNVTLSCEQNLNHDAMYWYRQDPGQGLRLIYYSQIVNDFQKGDIAEGYSVSREKKESFPLTVTSAQKNPTAFYLCATGQRTYEQYFGPGTRLTVT.

V usage is TRBV7-3 and J usage is TRBJ2-1; TRBD2 aligns across 9 bases. V gave up 3 bases and J gave up 4 bases; unmatched junction bases: 4. This CDR3 contains 15 residues. Germline CDR1 and CDR2: SGHTA and FQGTGA. The CDR3 nucleotides read TGTGCCAGCAGCTTGAGGACTAGCGCGTACAATGAGCAGTTCTTC. As protein: CASSLRTSAYNEQFF.

V and J are TRBV7-8 and TRBJ2-7; 7 bases agree with TRBD1. The germline gives CDR1 SGHVS, CDR2 FQNEAQ. The CDR3 consists of 16 residues. V lost 3 bases and J lost 4; bases outside the gene matches: 12. CDR3 nucleotides: TGTGCCAGCAGCTTCATAGGGGGCGTGGGCTTGTACGAGCAGTACTTC. Translation gives CASSFIGGVGLYEQYF.

This chain uses TRBV13 with TRBJ1-6; no reliable D call. CDR1 is PRHDT, CDR2 FYEKMQ, per germline (reference sequence). Trimming stripped 0 bases from V and 10 bases from J, with 10 bases between. The CDR3 sequence is 14 residues long. The CDR3, as DNA: TGTGCCAGCAGCTTAGGCCGTGGGGTCTCACCCCTCCACTTT. Translated: CASSLGRGVSPLHF.

The genes are TRBV30 and TRBJ1-5; D call uncertain. The CDR3 loop spans 13 amino acids. The germline V gene has CDR1 GTSNPN and CDR2 SVGIG (reference sequence). V was pared by 0 bases and J by 6 bases, with 9 bases between. CDR3 in DNA: TGTGCCTGGAGTGTTTTGTTGGGTCAGCCCCAGCATTTT. The encoded protein is CAWSVLLGQPQHF.

This clone was seen only a few times. The chain uses TRBV5-4 and TRBJ2-3; 8 positions match TRBD2. Germline V gene lookup returns CDR1 SGHNT and CDR2 YYREEE (reference sequence). This CDR3 contains 17 residues. With 2 bases clipped from V and 0 bases from J, the junction kept 8 bases outside the gene matches. The CDR3 protein is CASSFGTGGFSTDTQYF. CDR3 DNA sequence: TGTGCCAGCAGCTTCGGGACGGGGGGGTTTAGCACAGATACGCAGTATTTT.

The gene calls are TRBV7-8 and TRBJ1-2; D remains unclear. Germline CDR1 and CDR2: SGHVS and FQNEAQ. The ends were cut back, 4 bases at V and 5 bases at J, with 8 bases in the middle. The CDR3 covers 12 residues. In DNA, the CDR3 is TGTGCCAGCAGCTATGGGGATTATGGCTACACCTTC. Translated, it gives CASSYGDYGYTF.

The V and J genes are TRBV7-8 and TRBJ2-4, with 7 bases aligning to TRBD1. CDR1 and CDR2 from the germline V gene are SGHVS and FQNEAQ. The V gene end was trimmed by 4 bases and the J gene end by 0 bases; junction bases not matched to a gene: 24. The CDR3 sequence is 22 residues long. CDR3: CASSSDRVTTVSSRLAKNIQYF. The DNA for the CDR3 is TGTGCCAGCAGCTCCGACAGGGTGACAACCGTATCGTCTCGTTTAGCCAAAAACATTCAGTACTTC.

The V call is TRBV5-6, the J call TRBJ2-3, with 10 bases that match TRBD2. The CDR3 is 16 residues long. After removal of 4 bases from V and 1 base from J, the junction contained 6 bases not matched to a gene. The germline gives CDR1 SGHDT, CDR2 YYEEEE. The CDR3 is CASSDPGTSGTDTQYF. In DNA form, the CDR3 reads TGTGCCAGCAGCGATCCCGGGACTAGCGGCACAGATACGCAGTATTTT.

V is TRBV7-3 and J is TRBJ2-5; TRBD2 might be the D (6 bases). The CDR3 totals 13 residues. The germline gives CDR1 SGHTA, CDR2 FQGTGA. The V end was cut by 2 bases, the J end by 4 bases, with 8 bases between. DNA for the CDR3: TGTGCCAGCAGCTTAGGAGGGCGAGAGACCCAGTACTTC. It is translated as CASSLGGRETQYF.

The rearrangement uses TRBV5-6 and TRBJ2-7; the D gene is possibly TRBD1 (6 bases). Germline values: CDR1 SGHDT, CDR2 YYEEEE. V lost 2 bases and J 7 bases, leaving 16 bases between the germline ends. The CDR3 length is 14 residues. Written as DNA, the CDR3 is TGTGCCAGCAGCTTACAGGGACGTTTAGGGGAGCAGTACTTC. Translating gives CASSLQGRLGEQYF.

The V and J genes are TRBV9 and TRBJ2-2, with TRBD2 matching 8 bases. Losses at the gene ends were 2 bases for V and 3 bases for J; bases not matched to a gene: 24. The CDR3 spans 22 residues. Germline V gene sequence: CDR1 SGDLS, CDR2 YYNGEE. CDR3 protein: CASSVTARRAGGPIPYTGELFF. Written as DNA, the CDR3 is TGTGCCAGCAGCGTCACAGCTCGTAGGGCGGGAGGCCCCATCCCCTACACCGGGGAGCTGTTTTTT.

The V call is TRBV7-3, the J call TRBJ2-1, with D possibly called TRBD1 or TRBD2 (6 bases each). The CDR3 has 15 residues. Between the trimmed V and J ends, which lost 5 bases and 9 bases, there was a span of 20 bases. Looked up from germline, CDR1 is SGHTA and CDR2 is FQGTGA. For the CDR3, the DNA is TGTGCCAGCAGCCGCACTAGGGGGGAGACTAGTGAGCAGTTCTTC. Protein: CASSRTRGETSEQFF.

V gene TRBV6-5 combines with J gene TRBJ2-5; D call uncertain. V lost 6 bases and J lost 7, with 15 bases in between. CDR3 length equals 13 residues. Germline lookup yields CDR1 MNHEY and CDR2 SVGAGI. CDR3 sequence: CASSRASTRTQYF. In DNA form, the CDR3 reads TGTGCCAGCAGCCGCGCCTCCACCAGGACCCAGTACTTC.

This chain joins TRBV7-8 and TRBJ2-5, with 12 bases aligning to TRBD2. CDR1 is SGHVS, CDR2 FQNEAQ, per germline. The ends lost 2 bases at V and 5 bases at J; junction bases unmatched: 3. This CDR3 spans 15 amino acids. The CDR3 nucleotides read TGTGCCAGCAGCTTAATGACTAGCGGGAGCGAGACCCAGTACTTC. It yields the protein CASSLMTSGSETQYF. The full variable domain, in which reference TRBV7-8 and TRBJ2-5 provide the parts outside the CDR3, is GAGVSQSPRYKVAKRGQDVALRCDPISGHVSLFWYQQALGQGPEFLTYFQNEAQLDKSGLPSDRFFAERPEGSVSTLKIQRTQQEDSAVYLCASSLMTSGSETQYFGPGTRLLVL.

This clone was seen only once. The V call is TRBV5-1, the J call TRBJ2-3; 7 bases are a match to TRBD2. With V trimmed by 0 bases and J by 1 base, 2 bases remained unmatched. The germline V gene encodes CDR1 SGHRS and CDR2 YFSETQ. CDR3 length: 15 amino acids. In DNA, the CDR3 is TGCGCCAGCAGCTTGGCTACTAGCGGCACAGATACGCAGTATTTT. It translates to CASSLATSGTDTQYF.